This T cell receptor (beta chain) was captured by sequencing in a study of cytomegalovirus exposure and HLA in healthy donors. Note on this clone: As yet, its antigen is unknown.

V lost 6 bases to trimming and J lost 7 bases; unmatched junction nucleotides: 11. CDR1 and CDR2 from the germline V gene are KGHSH and LQKENI. This CDR3 contains 16 residues. PCR primers comprised 60 Vbeta and 13 Jbeta primers. The method was immunoSEQ multiplex PCR; TCRdb's version includes in-frame clones alone and lacks a portion of them. Of under 200,000 clones in the sample, roughly 80% were seen once. Whole-study results and caveats: Presence/absence analyses supposed approximately even sequencing depth among donors.

This TCR came from a woman aged 25 to 39 in good health and CMV-seronegative. V is TRBV18 and J is TRBJ2-1, with TRBD2 identical over 11 bases. The sequenced material came from PBMCs. The DNA of the CDR3 is TGTGCCAGCTCGCAAACTTTAGCGGGGGGGCGGAATGAGCAGTTCTTC. As protein: CASSQTLAGGRNEQFF. The complete variable domain, with remaining parts taken from reference TRBV18 and TRBJ2-1, reads NAGVMQNPRHLVRRRGQEARLRCSPMKGHSHVYWYRQLPEEGLKFMVYLQKENIIDESGMPKERFSAEFPKEGPSILRIQQVVRGDSAAYFCASSQTLAGGRNEQFFGPGTRLTVL.